These 7 T cell receptor beta chains share one sample of origin, sequenced in a study of cytomegalovirus exposure and HLA in healthy donors. The primer mix had 60 Vbeta and 13 Jbeta primers. The method was immunoSEQ multiplex PCR; TCRdb's version includes in-frame clones alone and lacks a portion of them. The sample includes 150,000 or so clones, about 75% of them seen just once. Input material: PBMCs. The receptors were gathered from a male donor in good health and CMV-seronegative.

J is TRBJ2-7 and V is TRBV29-1; TRBD1 matches at 7 bases. Germline CDR1 and CDR2: SQVTM and ANQGSEA. Trimming at V came to 4 bases and at J to 3 bases, leaving 3 bases not matched to a gene. This CDR3 contains 12 residues. CDR3 in DNA: TGCAGCGTTGTCCGGGACAGCTACGAGCAGTACTTC. This sequence encodes CSVVRDSYEQYF.

This chain links TRBV27 with TRBJ1-4, with D possibly being TRBD1 (5 bases). The V end was cut by 3 bases, the J end by 7 bases, with 18 bases between. The germline gives CDR1 MNHEY, CDR2 SMNVEV (reference sequence). This CDR3 is 16 amino acids long. CDR3: CASSFGGIAVGEKLFF. The CDR3 DNA follows: TGTGCCAGCAGTTTCGGGGGGATTGCGGTTGGTGAAAAACTGTTTTTT.

This rearrangement joins TRBV18 to TRBJ2-1, with 11 bases fitting TRBD2. The junction had 4 bases not matched to a gene; V was cut back by 3 bases and J by 0 bases. The V gene's germline CDR1 is KGHSH and CDR2 LQKENI. The CDR3 has 17 amino acids. CDR3 loop: CASSPLTSGSSYNEQFF. The DNA of the CDR3 is TGTGCCAGCTCACCGCTCACTAGCGGGAGCTCCTACAATGAGCAGTTCTTC.

This chain connects TRBV5-1 to TRBJ1-2; 7 bases align to TRBD1. The length of the CDR3 is 15 residues. V dropped 4 bases and J dropped 1; count of bases not matched to a gene: 7. Germline V gene data show CDR1 as SGHRS and CDR2 as YFSETQ. CDR3 sequence: CASSILGQNNYGYTF. Here the CDR3 DNA reads TGCGCCAGCAGCATACTGGGACAGAATAACTATGGCTACACCTTC.

The chain carries TRBV14 and TRBJ2-1; D unresolved. The V gene lost 0 bases and the J gene lost 9 bases, with 12 bases spanning the gap. The CDR3 is made up of 14 amino acids. The germline V gene has CDR1 SGHDN and CDR2 FVKESK. The CDR3 region is CASSQDLSAGEQFF. DNA for the CDR3: TGTGCCAGCAGCCAAGATCTTTCTGCAGGTGAGCAGTTCTTC.

V is TRBV6-1 and J is TRBJ2-7; D possibly corresponds to TRBD1 (5 bases). V dropped 8 bases and J dropped 2 bases, with 10 bases sitting between them. Germline lookup yields CDR1 MNHNS and CDR2 SASEGT. This CDR3 has 12 amino acids. The CDR3 nucleotides read TGTGCCAGCTCGGACAAAACCTACGAGCAGTACTTC. Its translation: CASSDKTYEQYF.

The chain uses TRBV6-1 and TRBJ2-7; perhaps TRBD1 as D (8 bases). Germline values: CDR1 MNHNS, CDR2 SASEGT. Trimming pared 6 bases from V and 4 bases from J, leaving 19 bases between. The CDR3 runs 15 residues. The CDR3 loop is CASSGLDRGGYEQYF. The DNA for the CDR3 is TGTGCCAGCAGCGGACTAGACAGGGGAGGTTACGAGCAGTACTTC.